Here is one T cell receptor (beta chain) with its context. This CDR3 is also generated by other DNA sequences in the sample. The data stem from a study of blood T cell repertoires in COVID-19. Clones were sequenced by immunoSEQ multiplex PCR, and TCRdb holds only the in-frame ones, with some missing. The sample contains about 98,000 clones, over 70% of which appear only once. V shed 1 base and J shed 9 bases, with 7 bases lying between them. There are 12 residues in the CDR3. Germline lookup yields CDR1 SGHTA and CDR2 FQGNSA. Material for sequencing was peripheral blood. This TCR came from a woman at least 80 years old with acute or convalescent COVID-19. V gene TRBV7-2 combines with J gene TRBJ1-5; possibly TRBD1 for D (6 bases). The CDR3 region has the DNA TGTGCCAGCAGCTTAGGAGGGGGGCCCCAGCATTTT. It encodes CASSLGGGPQHF.